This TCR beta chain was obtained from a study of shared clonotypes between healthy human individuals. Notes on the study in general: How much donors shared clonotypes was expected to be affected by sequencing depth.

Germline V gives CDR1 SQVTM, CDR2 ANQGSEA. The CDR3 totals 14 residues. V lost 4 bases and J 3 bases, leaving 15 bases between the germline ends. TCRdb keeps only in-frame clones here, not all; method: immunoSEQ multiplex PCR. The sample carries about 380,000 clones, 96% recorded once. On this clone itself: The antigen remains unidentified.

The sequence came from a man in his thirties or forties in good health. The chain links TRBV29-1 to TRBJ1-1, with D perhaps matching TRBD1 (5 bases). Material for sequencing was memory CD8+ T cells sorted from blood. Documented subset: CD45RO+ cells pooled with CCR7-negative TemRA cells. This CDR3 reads CSVALILGDTEAFF. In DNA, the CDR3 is TGCAGCGTTGCCCTCATCCTGGGGGACACTGAAGCTTTCTTT.